Below are 8 T cell receptor beta chains sequenced from a single sample in a study of blood T cell repertoires in COVID-19. Assay used: immunoSEQ multiplex PCR; TCRdb lists only in-frame clones, some missing. The sample has 190,000 or so clones, roughly 86% seen once. The sample was peripheral blood. The source is a man aged 40-55 years with active or convalescent COVID-19.

This chain links TRBV5-1 with TRBJ1-6, with 8 bases identical to TRBD1. There are 16 residues in the CDR3. V lost 0 bases to trimming and J lost 14 bases; unmatched junction nucleotides: 13. Germline loops: CDR1 SGHRS, CDR2 YFSETQ. CDR3 residues: CASSLAAGQAGQALHF. For the CDR3, the DNA is TGCGCCAGCAGCTTGGCCGCGGGACAGGCGGGTCAAGCCCTCCACTTT.

The gene calls are TRBV7-8 and TRBJ2-3, with D perhaps TRBD2 (6 bases). Trimming took 2 bases from V and 6 from J, leaving 21 bases between them. The CDR3 loop spans 17 amino acids. The germline CDR1 and CDR2 sequences are SGHVS and FQNEAQ. DNA of the CDR3: TGTGCCAGCAGCTTATTCCGGGACTTTGGGAACTCGGATACGCAGTATTTT. Protein: CASSLFRDFGNSDTQYF.

CDR3 coding DNA: TGTGCCAGCAGCTCCAGACAGGGGGCTGAAAAACTGTTTTTT. This translates into CASSSRQGAEKLFF. The V and J genes are TRBV7-2 and TRBJ1-4, with 10 bases aligning to TRBD1. This CDR3 has 14 residues. With 4 bases clipped from V and 7 bases from J, the junction kept 3 bases outside the gene matches. The V gene's germline CDR1 is SGHTA and CDR2 FQGNSA.

This chain links TRBV5-5 with TRBJ2-2; the match to TRBD1 covers 10 bases. The CDR3 has 16 amino acids. Unmatched junction bases numbered 3, after V lost 3 bases and J lost 1 base. Germline V gene lookup returns CDR1 SGHKS and CDR2 YYEKEE (reference sequence). CDR3 in DNA: TGTGCCAGCAGCTGGACAGGGGGGCTGAACACCGGGGAGCTGTTTTTT. Amino acids: CASSWTGGLNTGELFF. The complete variable domain, with remaining parts taken from reference TRBV5-5 and TRBJ2-2, reads DAGVTQSPTHLIKTRGQQVTLRCSPISGHKSVSWYQQVLGQGPQFIFQYYEKEERGRGNFPDRFSARQFPNYSSELNVNALLLGDSALYLCASSWTGGLNTGELFFGEGSRLTVL.

This chain links TRBV6-5 with TRBJ1-3; D gene unclear. Germline V gene data show CDR1 as MNHEY and CDR2 as SVGAGI. V lost 0 bases and J 4 bases, leaving 7 bases between the germline ends. CDR3 length: 14 amino acids. In DNA form, the CDR3 reads TGTGCCAGCAGTTACTCAGGGAGGGGAAACACCATATATTTT. It specifies CASSYSGRGNTIYF.

The CDR3 region has the DNA TGTGCCTGGAGTGTACACCCCCCCACAGATACGCAGTATTTT. This encodes CAWSVHPPTDTQYF. The chain combines TRBV30 with TRBJ2-3; D is unclear. V lost 0 bases, J lost 2 bases, and 9 bases lay in between. Germline V gene data show CDR1 as GTSNPN and CDR2 as SVGIG (reference sequence). The CDR3 extends over 14 amino acids.

This chain joins TRBV18 and TRBJ2-3, with 7 bases identical to TRBD1. J lost 2 bases, V lost 10 bases, and 9 bases had no gene match. Looked up from germline, CDR1 is KGHSH and CDR2 is LQKENI. The CDR3 extends over 14 amino acids. The CDR3 nucleotides are TGTGCCAACCGCCGGGACAGTAACACAGATACGCAGTATTTT. Protein product: CANRRDSNTDTQYF. Supplemented by reference TRBV18 and TRBJ2-3, the full variable domain reads NAGVMQNPRHLVRRRGQEARLRCSPMKGHSHVYWYRQLPEEGLKFMVYLQKENIIDESGMPKERFSAEFPKEGPSILRIQQVVRGDSAAYFCANRRDSNTDTQYFGPGTRLTVL.

This rearrangement joins TRBV27 to TRBJ2-3, with D possibly TRBD2 on 6 matching bases. The CDR3 is 16 amino acids. Germline V gene data show CDR1 as MNHEY and CDR2 as SMNVEV (reference sequence). V was clipped by 5 bases and J by 0 bases, with 15 bases between them. Here the CDR3 reads CASSPSWGESTDTQYF. For the CDR3, the DNA is TGTGCCAGCAGTCCGAGTTGGGGGGAGAGCACAGATACGCAGTATTTT.